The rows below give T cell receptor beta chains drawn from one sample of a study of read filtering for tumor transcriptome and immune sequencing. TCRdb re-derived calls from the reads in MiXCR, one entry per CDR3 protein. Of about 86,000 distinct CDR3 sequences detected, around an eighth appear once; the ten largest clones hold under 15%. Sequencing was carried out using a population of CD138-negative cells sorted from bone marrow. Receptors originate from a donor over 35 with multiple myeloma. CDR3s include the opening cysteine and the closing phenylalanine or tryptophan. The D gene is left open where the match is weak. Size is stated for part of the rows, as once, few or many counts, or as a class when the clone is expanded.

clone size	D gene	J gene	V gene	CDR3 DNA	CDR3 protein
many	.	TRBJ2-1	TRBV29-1	TGCAGCGTTGAAGATGCCGTATACAATGAGCAGTTCTTC	CSVEDAVYNEQFF
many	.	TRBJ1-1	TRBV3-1	TGTGCCAGCAGCCACTTCACAGGGAGAGCGGTGGCTTTCTTT	CASSHFTGRAVAFF
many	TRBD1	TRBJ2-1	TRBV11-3	TGTGCCAGCAGCTCCCCGGACAGGGAGTTGCAGTTCTTC	CASSSPDRELQFF
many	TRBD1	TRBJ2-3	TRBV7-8	TGTGCCAGCAGCCCCTGGACAGGGGGAGGGCGGGATACGCAGTATTTT	CASSPWTGGGRDTQYF
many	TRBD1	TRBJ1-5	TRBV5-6	TGTGCCAGCAGCCCTATGGGACAGGGAAATCAGCCCCAGCATTTC	CASSPMGQGNQPQHF
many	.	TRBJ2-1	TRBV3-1	TGTGCCAGCAGCCAAGAAGGGAGGGGGGGCCATGAGCAGTTCTTC	CASSQEGRGGHEQFF
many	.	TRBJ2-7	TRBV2	TGTGCCAGCAGTGCCGGCGGGTTGAGCTCCTACGAGCAGTACTTC	CASSAGGLSSYEQYF
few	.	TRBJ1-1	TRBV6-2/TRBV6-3	TGTGCCAGCAGTTACTCCGGCCCCTCGAACACTGAAGCTTTCTTT	CASSYSGPSNTEAFF
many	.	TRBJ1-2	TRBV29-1	TGCAGCGTTGAAGTGATGGGCAGGACAGCTTATGGCTACACCTTC	CSVEVMGRTAYGYTF
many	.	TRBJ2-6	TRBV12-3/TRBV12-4	TGTGCCAGCAGTAACTCTGGGGCCAACGTCCTGACTTTC	CASSNSGANVLTF
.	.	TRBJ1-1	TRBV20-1	TGCAGTGCGGAGGGAGGCATGAACACTGAAGCTTTCTTT	CSAEGGMNTEAFF
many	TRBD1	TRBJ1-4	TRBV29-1	TGCAGCGGACAGGGAGGGAATGAAAAACTGTTTTTT	CSGQGGNEKLFF
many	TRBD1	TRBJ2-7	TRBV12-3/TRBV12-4	TGTGCCAGCAGCCCCCTCCGGACAGGGGGTTACGAGCAGTACTTC	CASSPLRTGGYEQYF
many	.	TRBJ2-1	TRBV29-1	TGCAGCGTTGAGGGAGGGGGCTTGGGCTACAATGAGCAGTTCTTC	CSVEGGGLGYNEQFF
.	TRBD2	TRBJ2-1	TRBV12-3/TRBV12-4	TGTGCCAGCAACCCAGGAGCGGGACGTACAAGTGAGCAGTTCTTC	CASNPGAGRTSEQFF
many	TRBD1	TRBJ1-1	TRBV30	TGTGCCTGGGCTTATGACAGGGGAAACACTGAAGCTTTCTTT	CAWAYDRGNTEAFF
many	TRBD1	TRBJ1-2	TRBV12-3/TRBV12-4	TGTGCCAGCAGTTCGCCGGACAGGGGGAGCTATGGCTACACCTTC	CASSSPDRGSYGYTF
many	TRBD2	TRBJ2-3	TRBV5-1	TGCGCCAGCAGCTTGCCGCAACTAGCGGGAGACGCAGATACGCAGTATTTT	CASSLPQLAGDADTQYF
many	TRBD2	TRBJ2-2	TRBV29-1	TGCAGCGTTTTAGCGGGAGTAAACACCGGGGAGCTGTTTTTT	CSVLAGVNTGELFF
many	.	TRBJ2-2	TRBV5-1	TGCGCCAGCAGCTTGGATTGGGGGCCCACCGGGGAGCTGTTTTTT	CASSLDWGPTGELFF
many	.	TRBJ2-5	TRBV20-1	TGCAGTGCTAGAGATAGTCGGGGGCGCGGAGAGACCCAGTACTTC	CSARDSRGRGETQYF
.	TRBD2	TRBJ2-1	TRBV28	TGTGCCAGCAGTTCGGGACTAGCGGGAGAAATAAGAAATGAGCAGTTCTTC	CASSSGLAGEIRNEQFF
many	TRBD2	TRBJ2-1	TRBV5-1	TGCGCCAGCAGCTCCTCCGGACTAGCGGGAGAAGAGTTCTTC	CASSSSGLAGEEFF
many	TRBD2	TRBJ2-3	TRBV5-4	TGTGCCAGCAGCGCGACTAGCGGGGTCACAGATACGCAGTATTTT	CASSATSGVTDTQYF
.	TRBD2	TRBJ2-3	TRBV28	TGTGCCAGCAGTACGGCGGGAGCTTTGACAGATACGCAGTATTTT	CASSTAGALTDTQYF
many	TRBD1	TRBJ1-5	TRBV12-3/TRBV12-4	TGTGCCAGCAGACAAACAGGGGGACGTGGTCAGCCTCAGCATTTT	CASRQTGGRGQPQHF
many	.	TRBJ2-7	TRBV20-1	TGCAGTGCCCCCGGACAGTACTACGAGCAGTACTTC	CSAPGQYYEQYF
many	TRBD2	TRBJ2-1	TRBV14	TGTGCCAGCCAGCGGGAGGGCCAGAATGAGCAGTTCTTC	CASQREGQNEQFF
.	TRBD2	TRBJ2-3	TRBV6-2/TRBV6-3	TGTGCCAGCAGTTACCGGCGGAGGGACTATGAGATACCCGGGACAGATACGCAGTATTTT	CASSYRRRDYEIPGTDTQYF
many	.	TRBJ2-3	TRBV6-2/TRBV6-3	TGTGCCAGTAGAGCCCTCACAGGGAGCACAGATACGCAGTATTTT	CASRALTGSTDTQYF
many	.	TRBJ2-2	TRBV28	TGTGCCAGCAGTTTCTCCGGGGAGCTGTTTTTT	CASSFSGELFF
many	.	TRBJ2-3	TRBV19	TGTGCCAGTAGTATCGCGGGCCCTCGGGGAGATACGCAGTATTTT	CASSIAGPRGDTQYF
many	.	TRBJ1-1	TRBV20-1	TGCAGTGCTAGAGATCAGGGGATCACTGAAGCTTTCTTT	CSARDQGITEAFF
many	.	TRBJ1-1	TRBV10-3	TGTGCCATCAGTGCGACAGAGAACACTGAAGCTTTCTTT	CAISATENTEAFF
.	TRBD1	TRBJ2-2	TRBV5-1	TGCGCCAGCGGACAGGGGAACACCGGGGAGCTGTTTTTT	CASGQGNTGELFF
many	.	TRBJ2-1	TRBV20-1	TGCAGTGCTAGGACTACAATGGTCTACAATGAGCAGTTCTTC	CSARTTMVYNEQFF
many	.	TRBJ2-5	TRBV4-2	TGTGCCAGCAGCCAAGGTCCGGGAGATGAGACCCAGTACTTC	CASSQGPGDETQYF
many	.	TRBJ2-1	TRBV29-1	TGCAGCGTTGGCTCGGGAGACGCGTATAATGAGCAGTTCTTC	CSVGSGDAYNEQFF
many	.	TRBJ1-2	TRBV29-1	TGCAGCGTTGGCACAGACCTGCTCTATGGCTACACCTTC	CSVGTDLLYGYTF
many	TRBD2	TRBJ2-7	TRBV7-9	TGTGCCAGCGACATTAGCGGGAGCTCCTACGAGCAGTACTTC	CASDISGSSYEQYF
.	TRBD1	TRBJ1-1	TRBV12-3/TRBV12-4	TGTGCCAGCAGCTACAGGGGGCAGTTCAGTGAAGCTTTCTTT	CASSYRGQFSEAFF
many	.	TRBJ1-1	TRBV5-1	TGCGCCAGCAGCTTCAATGAGGACTCTGAAGCTTTCTTT	CASSFNEDSEAFF
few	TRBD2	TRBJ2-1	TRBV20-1	TGCAGTACTACGCGACTAGCGGGAGCGGGTTACAATGAGCAGTTCTTC	CSTTRLAGAGYNEQFF
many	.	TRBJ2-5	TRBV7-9	TGTGCCAGCAGCTTAGTACGGACCCCAGAGACCCAGTACTTC	CASSLVRTPETQYF
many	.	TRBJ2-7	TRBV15	TGTGCCACCAGCAGAGATCGACAGACCTACGAGCAGTACTTC	CATSRDRQTYEQYF
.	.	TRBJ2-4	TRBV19	TGTGCCAGCAGGGACAAAGCCAAAAACATTCAGTACTTC	CASRDKAKNIQYF
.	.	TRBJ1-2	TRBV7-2	TGTGCCAGCAGCCCGACCGAAGGACGGAACTATGGCTACACCTTC	CASSPTEGRNYGYTF
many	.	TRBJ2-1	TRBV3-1	TGTGCCAGCAGCCAAGATCGCTCTTGGCCGTTCTTC	CASSQDRSWPFF
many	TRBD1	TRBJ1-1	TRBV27	TGTGCCAGCAGTTTATCGACAGGGGTGAACACTGAAGCTTTCTTT	CASSLSTGVNTEAFF
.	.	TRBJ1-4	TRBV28	TGTGCCAGCAGGGTACAGGGAACTGAAAAACTGTTTTTT	CASRVQGTEKLFF
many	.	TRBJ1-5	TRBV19	TGTGCCAGCCGGGTGGGGGATCAGCCCCAGCATTTT	CASRVGDQPQHF
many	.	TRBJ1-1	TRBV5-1	TGCGCCAGCAGCTCCTTTAGTACAGGCTCGGTCTTTGCTTTCTTT	CASSSFSTGSVFAFF
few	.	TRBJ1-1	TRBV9	TGTGCCAGCAGCGTAGAGCCCAGAATGAACACTGAAGCTTTCTTT	CASSVEPRMNTEAFF
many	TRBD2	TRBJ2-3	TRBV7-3	TGTGCCAGCAGCCACGGACTAGCAGGCACAGATACGCAGTATTTT	CASSHGLAGTDTQYF
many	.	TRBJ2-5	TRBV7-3	TGTGCCAGCAGTCCCCAGGGGGGACAAGAGACCCAGTACTTC	CASSPQGGQETQYF
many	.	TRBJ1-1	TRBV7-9	TGTGCCAGCAGCCAAATGGGGGGCGGTAACACTGAAGCTTTCTTT	CASSQMGGGNTEAFF
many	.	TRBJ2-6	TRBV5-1	TGCGCCAGCAGCCTGGGGACAGGGGCCAACGTCCTGACTTTC	CASSLGTGANVLTF
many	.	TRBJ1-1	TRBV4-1	TGCGCCAGCAGGGGGGGCCCACACACTGAAGCTTTCTTT	CASRGGPHTEAFF
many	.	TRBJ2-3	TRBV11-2	TGTGCCAGCAGCCTCGAACGCACAGATACGCAGTATTTT	CASSLERTDTQYF
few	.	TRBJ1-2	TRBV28	TGTGCCAGCAGTTTATGGGGGAGAGGCTACACCTTC	CASSLWGRGYTF